This T cell receptor beta chain was obtained from a study of blood T cell repertoires in COVID-19. At the level of the study: Sites across the United States, Italy and Spain contributed samples from acute and convalescent COVID-19. PBMCs, B-cell-depleted T cells, or T cells were the source of the cDNA or gDNA that made up the material.

Per the authors' pipeline: From reference gene primer amplification, estimates of nucleated cell counts were derived. Measured with immunoSEQ multiplex PCR; TCRdb has only the in-frame clones, and not every one. V, J and clone size derive from that table, while D and trimming were established from the DNA sequence. The sample has under 200,000 clones, less than 90% seen once. Germline V gene sequence: CDR1 LNHDA, CDR2 SQIVND (reference sequence). Trimming took off 2 bases at V and 1 base at J, with 12 bases between the two ends. The CDR3 length is 15 residues. V is TRBV19 and J is TRBJ2-7; D possibly corresponds to TRBD1 (6 bases). Sequences were obtained from peripheral blood. This TCR derives from a woman aged 55-69 years with COVID-19, enrolled during active disease. The DNA for the CDR3 is TGTGCCAGTAGTATATGGACAGCGGTTTCCTACGAGCAGTACTTC. Protein: CASSIWTAVSYEQYF. Combining the CDR3 with reference TRBV19 and TRBJ2-7 gives the whole variable domain DGGITQSPKYLFRKEGQNVTLSCEQNLNHDAMYWYRQDPGQGLRLIYYSQIVNDFQKGDIAEGYSVSREKKESFPLTVTSAQKNPTAFYLCASSIWTAVSYEQYFGPGTRLTVT.